A selection of T cell receptor beta chains follows, all from one sample in a study of blood T cell repertoires in COVID-19. The protocol was immunoSEQ multiplex PCR, while the TCRdb copy is restricted to in-frame clones and leaves out a portion. The sample lists approximately 280,000 clones, around nine tenths seen once, with around 2% in the top ten. Sequencing was performed on peripheral blood. The receptors were gathered from a man in his forties or fifties with acute or convalescent COVID-19. Each CDR3 is given with its conserved first and last residue. Fields, in order: V gene, clone size, J gene, D gene, CDR3 DNA, CDR3 protein. A D gene is named only where the DNA matches it firmly. The size field is filled for only some rows; it gives once, few, many or a size class.

V gene: TRBV3-1/TRBV3-2
clone size: .
J gene: TRBJ1-5
D gene: .
CDR3 DNA: TGTGCCAGCAGCCAAGCCCGGGATGGCCAGCCCCAGCATTTT
CDR3 protein: CASSQARDGQPQHF

V gene: TRBV27
clone size: .
J gene: TRBJ2-4
D gene: .
CDR3 DNA: TGTGCCAGCAGTCAACCGGGACACCCGGCCAAAAACATTCAGTACTTC
CDR3 protein: CASSQPGHPAKNIQYF

V gene: TRBV19
clone size: .
J gene: TRBJ1-5
D gene: .
CDR3 DNA: TGTGCCAGTACCCCCCTAAGCAATCAGCCCCAGCATTTT
CDR3 protein: CASTPLSNQPQHF

V gene: TRBV2
clone size: .
J gene: TRBJ2-7
D gene: TRBD1
CDR3 DNA: TGTGCCAGGGGACAGATAGCCTACGAGCAGTACTTC
CDR3 protein: CARGQIAYEQYF

V gene: TRBV6-5
clone size: .
J gene: TRBJ1-2
D gene: .
CDR3 DNA: TGTGCCAGCACCTTAGCGAACTCCTATGGCTACACCTTC
CDR3 protein: CASTLANSYGYTF

V gene: TRBV12-3/TRBV12-4
clone size: .
J gene: TRBJ2-4
D gene: TRBD2
CDR3 DNA: TGTGCCAGCGGGACTAGGGGCATTCAGTACTTC
CDR3 protein: CASGTRGIQYF

V gene: TRBV6-6
clone size: few
J gene: TRBJ1-5
D gene: TRBD1
CDR3 DNA: TGTGCCAGCACCGACCCTGACAGGGTTGATCAGCCCCAGCATTTT
CDR3 protein: CASTDPDRVDQPQHF

V gene: TRBV5-6
clone size: .
J gene: TRBJ2-7
D gene: .
CDR3 DNA: TGTGCCAGCAGCCGTGACAGTAGATACGAGCAGTACTTC
CDR3 protein: CASSRDSRYEQYF

V gene: TRBV9
clone size: .
J gene: TRBJ2-3
D gene: .
CDR3 DNA: TGTGCCAGCAGCGTCTCCTGGACAGCCGGAGATACGCAGTATTTT
CDR3 protein: CASSVSWTAGDTQYF

V gene: TRBV3-1/TRBV3-2
clone size: .
J gene: TRBJ2-5
D gene: TRBD2
CDR3 DNA: TGTGCCAGCAGCCAAGACTCGGGACTAGCGGGCCAAGAGACCCAGTACTTC
CDR3 protein: CASSQDSGLAGQETQYF

V gene: TRBV5-4
clone size: .
J gene: TRBJ1-4
D gene: .
CDR3 DNA: TGTGCCAGCAGCTTGCAGGGTGGAACTAATGAAAAACTGTTTTTT
CDR3 protein: CASSLQGGTNEKLFF

V gene: TRBV5-6
clone size: .
J gene: TRBJ1-2
D gene: .
CDR3 DNA: TGTGCCAGCAGCCCGACCCTCGGGGGGGAAGATGGCTACACCTTC
CDR3 protein: CASSPTLGGEDGYTF

V gene: TRBV5-4
clone size: .
J gene: TRBJ2-7
D gene: .
CDR3 DNA: TGTGCCAGCAGACTCAACCGGGACAACCACGAGCAGTACTTC
CDR3 protein: CASRLNRDNHEQYF

V gene: TRBV11-2
clone size: .
J gene: TRBJ1-2
D gene: TRBD1
CDR3 DNA: TGTGCCAGCAGCTTGGACAGGCTGGGTGGCTACACCTTC
CDR3 protein: CASSLDRLGGYTF

V gene: TRBV6-5
clone size: .
J gene: TRBJ2-7
D gene: TRBD2
CDR3 DNA: TGTGCCAGCTGGGGGGGGATTCGCCAGACCTACGAGCAGTACTTC
CDR3 protein: CASWGGIRQTYEQYF

V gene: TRBV2
clone size: .
J gene: TRBJ2-2
D gene: .
CDR3 DNA: TGTGCCAGCAGTGAAGTCAGGGACGGGGAGCTGTTTTTT
CDR3 protein: CASSEVRDGELFF

V gene: TRBV5-1
clone size: few
J gene: TRBJ1-1
D gene: TRBD1
CDR3 DNA: TGCGCCAGCAGCCGCACGGACAGGGAGGGGTCTGAAGCTTTCTTT
CDR3 protein: CASSRTDREGSEAFF

V gene: TRBV5-8
clone size: .
J gene: TRBJ1-2
D gene: TRBD1
CDR3 DNA: TGTGCCAGCAGACCTACTCCGGGACAGCCTTACTTTAACTATGGCTACACCTTC
CDR3 protein: CASRPTPGQPYFNYGYTF

V gene: TRBV7-3
clone size: few
J gene: TRBJ2-1
D gene: TRBD2
CDR3 DNA: TGTGCCAGCAGCATTAGCGGGGGCTCCTACAATGAGCAGTTCTTC
CDR3 protein: CASSISGGSYNEQFF

V gene: TRBV12-1
clone size: .
J gene: TRBJ2-1
D gene: .
CDR3 DNA: TGTGCCAGCAGCTTTGGGGTAACTAGTTCTGGGTACAATGAGCAGTTCTTC
CDR3 protein: CASSFGVTSSGYNEQFF

V gene: TRBV6-6
clone size: .
J gene: TRBJ2-7
D gene: TRBD1
CDR3 DNA: TGTGCCAGCAGTAACTATCCGGGACAGGTGATTTACGAGCAGTACTTC
CDR3 protein: CASSNYPGQVIYEQYF

V gene: TRBV19
clone size: .
J gene: TRBJ1-3
D gene: .
CDR3 DNA: TGTGCCAGTAGTATTTTCGGGGATTGGGGGGAATCTGGAAACACCATATATTTT
CDR3 protein: CASSIFGDWGESGNTIYF

V gene: TRBV21-1
clone size: .
J gene: TRBJ1-1
D gene: .
CDR3 DNA: TGTGCCAGCAGCAAACTAGGGGCAGGCGAGAACACTGAAGCTTTCTTT
CDR3 protein: CASSKLGAGENTEAFF

V gene: TRBV30
clone size: .
J gene: TRBJ1-2
D gene: .
CDR3 DNA: TGTGCCTGGAGGGGAGGGGGGCGCGTAGGCTACACCTTC
CDR3 protein: CAWRGGGRVGYTF

V gene: TRBV7-6
clone size: .
J gene: TRBJ2-5
D gene: .
CDR3 DNA: TGTGCCAGCAGCCGGAGATCTAGGGAGCAAGAGACCCAGTACTTC
CDR3 protein: CASSRRSREQETQYF

V gene: TRBV19
clone size: .
J gene: TRBJ1-2
D gene: TRBD1
CDR3 DNA: TGTGCCAGTCAGGACAGGGCCTATGGCTACACCTTC
CDR3 protein: CASQDRAYGYTF

V gene: TRBV5-1
clone size: .
J gene: TRBJ2-3
D gene: .
CDR3 DNA: TGCGCCAGCAGCTTGGAGTTGGGCAGCTCCACAGATACGCAGTATTTT
CDR3 protein: CASSLELGSSTDTQYF

V gene: TRBV6-5
clone size: .
J gene: TRBJ2-7
D gene: .
CDR3 DNA: TGTGCCAGCAGTTATAGGGGGGGAAGCGACGAGCAGTACTTC
CDR3 protein: CASSYRGGSDEQYF

V gene: TRBV24-1
clone size: .
J gene: TRBJ2-3
D gene: .
CDR3 DNA: TGTGCCACCAGTGATGCGACAGCCTCTAGCACAGATACGCAGTATTTT
CDR3 protein: CATSDATASSTDTQYF

V gene: TRBV24-1
clone size: .
J gene: TRBJ2-1
D gene: .
CDR3 DNA: TGTGCCACCAGTGATTCTTCCGGGGGTTATGAGCAGTTCTTC
CDR3 protein: CATSDSSGGYEQFF

V gene: TRBV4-1
clone size: .
J gene: TRBJ2-6
D gene: .
CDR3 DNA: TGCGCCAGCAGCCTCGGTGCCGCGGGGGCCAACGTCCTGACTTTC
CDR3 protein: CASSLGAAGANVLTF

V gene: TRBV7-9
clone size: .
J gene: TRBJ2-1
D gene: TRBD2
CDR3 DNA: TGTGCCAGCAGGTTCCTGGGGGGGAGCTCCTACAATGAGCAGTTCTTC
CDR3 protein: CASRFLGGSSYNEQFF

V gene: TRBV6-2/TRBV6-3
clone size: .
J gene: TRBJ1-5
D gene: TRBD1
CDR3 DNA: TGTGCCAGCAGTTACGACAGGGTTAATCAGCCCCAGCATTTT
CDR3 protein: CASSYDRVNQPQHF

V gene: TRBV6-5
clone size: .
J gene: TRBJ1-3
D gene: .
CDR3 DNA: TGTGCCAGTCAAATACAGGGACGCTCTGGAAACACCATATATTTT
CDR3 protein: CASQIQGRSGNTIYF

V gene: TRBV11-2
clone size: .
J gene: TRBJ1-1
D gene: .
CDR3 DNA: TGTGCCAGCAGCTTGGGCAGGGGTTTCGTCACTGAAGCTTTCTTT
CDR3 protein: CASSLGRGFVTEAFF

V gene: TRBV19
clone size: .
J gene: TRBJ1-5
D gene: .
CDR3 DNA: TGTGCCAGTCGGGTCGACTCCGAGACGTCCAATCAGCCCCAGCATTTT
CDR3 protein: CASRVDSETSNQPQHF

V gene: TRBV7-3
clone size: .
J gene: TRBJ2-1
D gene: .
CDR3 DNA: TGTGCCAGCAGCTTACGGTTCACTGAGCAGTTCTTC
CDR3 protein: CASSLRFTEQFF

V gene: TRBV2
clone size: .
J gene: TRBJ1-2
D gene: .
CDR3 DNA: TGTGCCAGCGATGCTAAAGGGAGTGGCTATGGCTACACCTTC
CDR3 protein: CASDAKGSGYGYTF

V gene: TRBV5-4
clone size: .
J gene: TRBJ1-5
D gene: .
CDR3 DNA: TGTGCCAGCAGCTTGGATTCGGGTGCTCCCCAGCATTTT
CDR3 protein: CASSLDSGAPQHF

V gene: TRBV5-4
clone size: .
J gene: TRBJ1-4
D gene: TRBD1
CDR3 DNA: TGTGCCACGCACGACAGGGGGCAAGGTGAAAAACTGTTTTTT
CDR3 protein: CATHDRGQGEKLFF

V gene: TRBV7-9
clone size: .
J gene: TRBJ1-2
D gene: TRBD1
CDR3 DNA: TGTGCCAGCAGCCCAGAGACAGGGGGCGCGAAGGGCTACACCTTC
CDR3 protein: CASSPETGGAKGYTF

V gene: TRBV5-1
clone size: .
J gene: TRBJ1-2
D gene: .
CDR3 DNA: TGCGCCAGCAGCTCCCGGGACTCGGGCGTCTATGGCTACACCTTC
CDR3 protein: CASSSRDSGVYGYTF

V gene: TRBV2
clone size: .
J gene: TRBJ1-2
D gene: TRBD1
CDR3 DNA: TGTGCCAGCAGTCCTCAGGGGGCTGGTGGCTACACCTTC
CDR3 protein: CASSPQGAGGYTF

V gene: TRBV6-5
clone size: once
J gene: TRBJ1-4
D gene: .
CDR3 DNA: TGTGCCAGCAGTTACCACCGGACACCTACTAATGAAAAACTGTTTTTT
CDR3 protein: CASSYHRTPTNEKLFF

V gene: TRBV3-1/TRBV3-2
clone size: .
J gene: TRBJ1-2
D gene: .
CDR3 DNA: TGTGCCAGCAGCCAACCTACGACAAGGCTCCTATTCGGCTACACCTTC
CDR3 protein: CASSQPTTRLLFGYTF

V gene: TRBV21-1
clone size: .
J gene: TRBJ1-1
D gene: .
CDR3 DNA: TGTGCCAGCACCGGGACAGGGGGCGTAAGGGCTTTCTTT
CDR3 protein: CASTGTGGVRAFF

V gene: TRBV3-1/TRBV3-2
clone size: .
J gene: TRBJ2-5
D gene: .
CDR3 DNA: TGTGCCAGCAGTCCAAGTATAGGGGGAGAGACCCAGTACTTC
CDR3 protein: CASSPSIGGETQYF

V gene: TRBV15
clone size: .
J gene: TRBJ1-6
D gene: .
CDR3 DNA: TGTGCCACCAGCAGAGCCGGGGCAGGGAGGAATTCACCCCTCCACTTT
CDR3 protein: CATSRAGAGRNSPLHF

V gene: TRBV19
clone size: .
J gene: TRBJ2-7
D gene: TRBD2
CDR3 DNA: TGTGCCAGTAGCGCAGCGGGGCCCTCCTCTACCTACGAGCAGTACTTC
CDR3 protein: CASSAAGPSSTYEQYF